Here is one T cell receptor (beta chain) with its context. What it binds is not known. Both 60 Vbeta primers and 13 Jbeta primers went into the PCR. Measured with immunoSEQ multiplex PCR; TCRdb has only the in-frame clones, and not every one. The table includes about 190,000 clones, around 87% detected once. The source of the sample is a study of cytomegalovirus exposure and HLA in healthy donors. Germline V gives CDR1 SGHRS, CDR2 YFSETQ. The V end lost 4 bases, the J end lost 1 base, and 9 bases lay between the germline ends. This CDR3 comprises 13 residues. Study-wide results and limits: Later work associated fewer than 20,000 TCR beta sequences with HLA alleles at 0.05 false discovery rate. Both high specificity and high sensitivity reportedly marked the classifier's diagnosis of cytomegalovirus status. Later analysis suggested links between common viral pathogens and several top significant clusters.

These donors, healthy bone marrow donors, were studied. The sequence derives from a young man in good health and CMV-seronegative. This chain connects TRBV5-1 to TRBJ2-7; perhaps TRBD2 as D (5 bases). The specimen sequenced was PBMCs. The CDR3 DNA sequence: TGCGCCAGCAGCATTGACTATTCCTACGAGCAGTACTTC. Its protein product is CASSIDYSYEQYF. Together with reference TRBV5-1 and TRBJ2-7, the CDR3 gives the full variable domain: KAGVTQTPRYLIKTRGQQVTLSCSPISGHRSVSWYQQTPGQGLQFLFEYFSETQRNKGNFPGRFSGRQFSNSRSEMNVSTLELGDSALYLCASSIDYSYEQYFGPGTRLTVT.